This T cell receptor (beta chain) stems from a study of T cell responses to AZD1222 COVID-19 vaccine. The germline V gene encodes CDR1 GTSNPN and CDR2 SVGIG (reference sequence). There are 13 residues in the CDR3. V lost 3 bases, J lost 0 bases, and 9 bases lay in between. General study findings and limits: In the spike-specific TCR repertoire, nearly half reportedly target unmutated variant regions. Donors were chiefly white British, with a greater number of females, and clonal diversity was perhaps underestimated. Baseline seropositivity characterized only 5 to 7 AZD1222 recipients.

Recipients boosted at about 4 weeks or about 12 weeks are pooled. Remarks on this clone: Its target is not known.

Sequencing was performed with immunoSEQ multiplex PCR; in TCRdb, only in-frame clones are kept and a portion is missing. The sample holds about 160,000 clones, 90% to 95% seen once. This clonotype was sampled from an adult who received the AZD1222 COVID-19 vaccine. The specimen was peripheral blood, collected 28 days after the second AZD1222 dose. The chain has TRBV30 and TRBJ2-7; no definite D call. CDR3 nucleotide sequence: TGTGCCTGGAGGGCCGCGTTCTCCTACGAGCAGTACTTC. Protein product: CAWRAAFSYEQYF.